This TCR beta chain was captured in a study of read filtering for tumor transcriptome and immune sequencing. This library used around 400 ng RNA and molecular barcoded adaptors spanning alpha/delta and beta/gamma chains. A single record per CDR3 protein comes from TCRdb applying MiXCR to the reads. The sample carries some 40,000 distinct CDR3 sequences, 14% recorded once. This clonotype has a count of ten or more. The receptor was isolated from a donor at least 40 years old with multiple myeloma. The sequencing sample was made of a population of CD138-negative cells sorted from bone marrow.

CDR3 sequence: CASRLQGLNTEAFF. The CDR3, as DNA: TGCGCCAGCAGGCTTCAGGGGCTGAACACTGAAGCTTTCTTT. The chain employs TRBV4-1 and TRBJ1-1; D may be TRBD1 (6 bases). Trimming removed 6 bases at V and 0 bases at J, with 11 bases between. CDR3 size: 14 residues. The germline gives CDR1 MGHRA, CDR2 YSYEKL.